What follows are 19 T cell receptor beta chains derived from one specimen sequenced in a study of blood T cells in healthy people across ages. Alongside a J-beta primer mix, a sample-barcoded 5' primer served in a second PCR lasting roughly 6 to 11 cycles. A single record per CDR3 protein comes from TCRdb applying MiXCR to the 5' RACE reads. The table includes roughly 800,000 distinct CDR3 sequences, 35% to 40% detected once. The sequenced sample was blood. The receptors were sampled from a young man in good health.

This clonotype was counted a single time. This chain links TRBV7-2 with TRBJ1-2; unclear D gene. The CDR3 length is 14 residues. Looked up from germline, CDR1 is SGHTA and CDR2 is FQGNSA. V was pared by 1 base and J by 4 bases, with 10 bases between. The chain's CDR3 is CASSLEVASYGYTF. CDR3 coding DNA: TGTGCCAGCAGCTTAGAGGTGGCATCCTATGGCTACACCTTC.

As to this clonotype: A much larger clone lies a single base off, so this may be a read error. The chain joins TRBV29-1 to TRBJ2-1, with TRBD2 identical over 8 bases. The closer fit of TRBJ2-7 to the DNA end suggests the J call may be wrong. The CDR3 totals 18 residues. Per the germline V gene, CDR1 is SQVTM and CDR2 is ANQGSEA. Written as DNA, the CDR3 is TGCAGCGTTGAAGATGTGCTAGCGGGCCCGAGCTCCTACAATGAGCAGTACTTC. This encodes CSVEDVLAGPSSYNEQYF.

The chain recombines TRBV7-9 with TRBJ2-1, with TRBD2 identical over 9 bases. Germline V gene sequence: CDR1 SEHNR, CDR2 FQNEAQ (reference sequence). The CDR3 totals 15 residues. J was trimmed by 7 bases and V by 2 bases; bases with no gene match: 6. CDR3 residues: CASSLWVAGENEQFF. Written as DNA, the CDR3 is TGTGCCAGCAGCTTATGGGTAGCGGGGGAAAATGAGCAGTTCTTC.

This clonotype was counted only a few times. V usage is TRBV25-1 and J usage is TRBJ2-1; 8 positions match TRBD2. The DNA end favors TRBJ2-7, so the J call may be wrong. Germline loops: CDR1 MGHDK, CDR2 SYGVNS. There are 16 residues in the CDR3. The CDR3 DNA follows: TGTGCCAGCAGTGCCGGACTAGCACAATCCTACAATGAGCAGTACTTC. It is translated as CASSAGLAQSYNEQYF.

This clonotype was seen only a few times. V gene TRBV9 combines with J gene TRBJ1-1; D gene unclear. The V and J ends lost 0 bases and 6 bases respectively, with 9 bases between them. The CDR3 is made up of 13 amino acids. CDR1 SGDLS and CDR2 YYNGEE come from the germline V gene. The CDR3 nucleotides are TGTGCCAGCAGCGTAGGAGGTGGGGCTGAAGCTTTCTTT. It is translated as CASSVGGGAEAFF.

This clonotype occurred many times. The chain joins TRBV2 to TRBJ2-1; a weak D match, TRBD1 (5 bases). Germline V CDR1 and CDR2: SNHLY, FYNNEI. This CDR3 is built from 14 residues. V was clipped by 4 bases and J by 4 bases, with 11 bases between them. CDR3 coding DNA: TGTGCCAGCAGTGGTAGGGGCATGTACAATGAGCAGTTCTTC. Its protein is CASSGRGMYNEQFF.

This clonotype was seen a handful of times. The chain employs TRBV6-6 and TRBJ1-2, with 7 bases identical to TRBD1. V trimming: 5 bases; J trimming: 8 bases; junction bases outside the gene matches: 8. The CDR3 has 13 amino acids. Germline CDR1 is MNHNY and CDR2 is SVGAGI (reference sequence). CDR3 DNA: TGTGCCAGCAGTGATACAGGGGATGGGGGCTACACCTTC. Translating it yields CASSDTGDGGYTF.

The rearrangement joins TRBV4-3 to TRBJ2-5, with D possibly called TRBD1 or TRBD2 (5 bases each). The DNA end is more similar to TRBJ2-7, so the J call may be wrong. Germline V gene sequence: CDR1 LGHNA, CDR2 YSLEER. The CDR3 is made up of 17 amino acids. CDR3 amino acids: CASSQESYGTVSYEQYF. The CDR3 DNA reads TGCGCCAGCAGCCAAGAATCCTACGGGACGGTCTCCTACGAGCAGTACTTC.

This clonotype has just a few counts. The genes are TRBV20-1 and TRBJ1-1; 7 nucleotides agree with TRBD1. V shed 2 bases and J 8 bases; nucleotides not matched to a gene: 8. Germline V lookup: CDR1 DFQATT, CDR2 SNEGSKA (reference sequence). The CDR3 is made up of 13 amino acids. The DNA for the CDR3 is TGCAGTGCTAGATCAGGGGGAATTGGAGAAGCTTTCTTT. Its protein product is CSARSGGIGEAFF.

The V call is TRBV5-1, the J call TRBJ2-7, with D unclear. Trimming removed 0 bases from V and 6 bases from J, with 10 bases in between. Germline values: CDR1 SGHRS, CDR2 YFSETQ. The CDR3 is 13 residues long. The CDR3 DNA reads TGCGCCAGCAGCTTGGCAGCCAGTGGCGAGCAGTACTTC. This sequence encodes CASSLAASGEQYF.

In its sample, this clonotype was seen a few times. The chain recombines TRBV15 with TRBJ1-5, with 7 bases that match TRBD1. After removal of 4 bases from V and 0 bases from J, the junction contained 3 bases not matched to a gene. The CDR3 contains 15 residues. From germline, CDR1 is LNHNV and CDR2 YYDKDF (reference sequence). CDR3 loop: CATSTRGGSNQPQHF. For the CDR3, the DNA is TGTGCCACCAGCACCAGGGGGGGTAGCAATCAGCCCCAGCATTTT.

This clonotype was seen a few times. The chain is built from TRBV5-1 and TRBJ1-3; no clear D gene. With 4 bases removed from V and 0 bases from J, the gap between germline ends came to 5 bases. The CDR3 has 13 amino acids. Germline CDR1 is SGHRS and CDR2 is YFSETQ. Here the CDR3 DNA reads TGCGCCAGCAGCCCCAACTCTGGAAACACCATATATTTT. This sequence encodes CASSPNSGNTIYF.

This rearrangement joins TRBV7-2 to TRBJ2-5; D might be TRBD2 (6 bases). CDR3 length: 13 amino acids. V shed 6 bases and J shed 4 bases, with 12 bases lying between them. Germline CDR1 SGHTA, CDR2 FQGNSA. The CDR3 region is CASSNGRGETQYF. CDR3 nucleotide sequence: TGTGCCAGCAGTAACGGGCGGGGAGAGACCCAGTACTTC.

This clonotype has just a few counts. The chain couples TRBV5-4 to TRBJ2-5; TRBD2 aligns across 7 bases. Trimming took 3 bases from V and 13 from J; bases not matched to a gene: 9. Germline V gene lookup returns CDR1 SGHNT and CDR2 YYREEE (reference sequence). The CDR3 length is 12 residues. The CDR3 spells CASSSQTSSVYF. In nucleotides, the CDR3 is TGTGCCAGCAGCTCCCAGACTAGCTCCGTGTACTTC.

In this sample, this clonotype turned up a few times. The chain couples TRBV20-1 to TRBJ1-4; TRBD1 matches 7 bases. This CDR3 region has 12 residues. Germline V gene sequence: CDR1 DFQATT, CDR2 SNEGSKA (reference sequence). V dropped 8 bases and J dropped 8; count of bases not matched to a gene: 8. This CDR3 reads CSPGQGGEKLFF. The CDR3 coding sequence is TGCAGTCCGGGGCAGGGGGGAGAAAAACTGTTTTTT.

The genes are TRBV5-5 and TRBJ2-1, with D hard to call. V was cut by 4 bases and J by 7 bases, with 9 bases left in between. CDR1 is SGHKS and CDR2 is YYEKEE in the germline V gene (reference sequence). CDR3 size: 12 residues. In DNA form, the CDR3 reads TGTGCCAGCAGCACCGACAAGAATGAGCAGTTCTTC. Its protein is CASSTDKNEQFF.

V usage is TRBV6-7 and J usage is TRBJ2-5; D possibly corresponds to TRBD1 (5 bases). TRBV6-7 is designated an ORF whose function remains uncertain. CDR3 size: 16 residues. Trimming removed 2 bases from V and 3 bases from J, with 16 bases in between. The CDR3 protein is CASSYIRGHEKETQYF. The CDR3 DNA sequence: TGTGCCAGCAGTTACATCCGAGGACACGAGAAAGAGACCCAGTACTTC.

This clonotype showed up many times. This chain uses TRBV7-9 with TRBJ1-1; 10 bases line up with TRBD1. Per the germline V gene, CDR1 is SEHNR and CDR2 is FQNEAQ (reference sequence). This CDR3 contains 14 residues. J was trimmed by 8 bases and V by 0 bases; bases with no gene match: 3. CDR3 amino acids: CASSLAGTGDEAFF. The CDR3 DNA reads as TGTGCCAGCAGCTTAGCGGGGACAGGGGACGAAGCTTTCTTT.

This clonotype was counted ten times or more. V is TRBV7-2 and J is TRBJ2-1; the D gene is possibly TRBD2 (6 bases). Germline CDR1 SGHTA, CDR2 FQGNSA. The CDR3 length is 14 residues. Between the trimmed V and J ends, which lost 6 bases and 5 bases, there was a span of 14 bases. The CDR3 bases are TGTGCCAGCAGTCCCGGGCTAGCGAACAATGAGCAGTTCTTC. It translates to CASSPGLANNEQFF.